A selection of T cell receptor beta chains follows, all from one sample in a study of OX40 agonist ivuxolimab in advanced cancers. Clones were read by immunoSEQ multiplex PCR, and TCRdb kept only the in-frame ones, dropping some. The data hold tens of thousands of clones, with 81% observed a single time. The sample consisted of CD4+ or CD8+ T cells sorted from blood, taken in a trial of the OX40 agonist ivuxolimab. The receptors shown here come from an adult with an advanced solid tumor such as melanoma, head and neck, liver or kidney cancer. Both conserved end residues are part of each CDR3. D genes are given only for firm matches. Clone size is not always given. Where it is, it says once, few, many or a class for expanded clones.

D gene,clone size,V gene,J gene,CDR3 DNA,CDR3 protein
TRBD1,few,TRBV11-3,TRBJ2-7,TGTGCCAGCAGCTTAGGGGGGACAGGGGGATACGAGCAGTACTTC,CASSLGGTGGYEQYF
TRBD1,.,TRBV9,TRBJ1-2,TGTGCCAGCAGCCCCGGACAGGGAATAGAAGGCTACACCTTC,CASSPGQGIEGYTF
.,.,TRBV27,TRBJ2-3,TGTGCCAGCAGTTTAACAGGCCCGTCAGATACGCAGTATTTT,CASSLTGPSDTQYF
.,.,TRBV7-2,TRBJ2-3,TGTGCCAGCAGCTTAGGGCCAGGCACAGATACGCAGTATTTT,CASSLGPGTDTQYF
TRBD2,.,TRBV12-5,TRBJ2-1,TGTGCTAGTGGTTTCCTCCCGGAGCGGGAGTCTTCGGGTGAGCAGTTCTTC,CASGFLPERESSGEQFF
.,.,TRBV11-3,TRBJ1-1,TGTGCCAGCAGCTTACCAGAAAACACTGAAGCTTTCTTT,CASSLPENTEAFF
TRBD2,.,TRBV7-2,TRBJ2-3,TGTGCCAGCAGGCCCGCGAGCGGGAGGCTAGTAACGCAGTATTTT,CASRPASGRLVTQYF
.,.,TRBV5-4,TRBJ1-1,TGTGCCAGCAATGCTATGAACACTGAAGCTTTCTTT,CASNAMNTEAFF
.,.,TRBV5-6,TRBJ2-7,TGTGCCAGCAGCTTGTTTCCCCCAGGCGGCGAGCAGTACTTC,CASSLFPPGGEQYF
.,.,TRBV7-2,TRBJ1-1,TGTGCCAGCAGCCAGGACCGCTACACTGAAGCTTTCTTT,CASSQDRYTEAFF
.,few,TRBV2,TRBJ2-3,TGTGCCAGCAGTGAAAATCGGGACACAGATACGCAGTATTTT,CASSENRDTDTQYF
TRBD2,few,TRBV4-2,TRBJ2-7,TGTGCCAGCAGCCAGACTAGCGGGTTGGGTTACGAGCAGTACTTC,CASSQTSGLGYEQYF
TRBD1,.,TRBV10-2,TRBJ2-7,TGCGCCAGCAAGCGACAGGGGGCGATCTACGAGCAGTACTTC,CASKRQGAIYEQYF
.,.,TRBV4-2,TRBJ2-2,TGTGCCAGCAGCCAGGGGGCGGACGGGCTCCGGGAGCTGTTTTTT,CASSQGADGLRELFF
.,once,TRBV21-1,TRBJ2-2,TGTGCCAGCAGCAAAAATCCGATGGGCAGCCCGAACACCGGGGAGCTGTTTTTT,CASSKNPMGSPNTGELFF
.,once,TRBV5-6,TRBJ2-7,TGTGCCAGCAGCTTGGGGAGCCCCTACGAGCAGTACTTC,CASSLGSPYEQYF
.,many,TRBV7-9,TRBJ1-2,TGTGCCAGCAGCTGGGCGGGGGGGGATGGCTACACCTTC,CASSWAGGDGYTF
.,.,TRBV11-2,TRBJ2-5,TGTGCCAGCAGCTCTAGGGAAGAGACCCAGTACTTC,CASSSREETQYF
TRBD1,.,TRBV11-1,TRBJ2-3,TGTGCCAGCAGCTTATCCAGCAGGGGGATAGATACGCAGTATTTT,CASSLSSRGIDTQYF
.,.,TRBV6-5,TRBJ1-2,TGTGCCAGCAGTTACGGAGTTGACTATGGCTACACCTTC,CASSYGVDYGYTF